Below are 7 T cell receptor beta chains sequenced from a single sample in a study of graft-versus-host responses after intestinal transplantation. This table comes from immunoSEQ multiplex PCR, and its TCRdb copy is limited to in-frame clones, with some not included. The table records roughly 99,000 clones, about 82% of them present only once. The starting material was PBMCs, obtained 255 days after intestinal transplant. The receptors stem from a human patient who received an intestinal transplant, so some T cells may come from the graft donor.

V and J are TRBV6-6 and TRBJ2-7, with 9 nucleotides matching TRBD1. The junction had 6 bases not matched to a gene; V was cut back by 6 bases and J by 3 bases. In germline, CDR1 is MNHNY, CDR2 SVGAGI (reference sequence). This CDR3 region has 14 residues. CDR3: CASRGQGLIYEQYF. CDR3 coding DNA: TGTGCCAGCAGGGGACAGGGTTTGATCTACGAGCAGTACTTC.

This rearrangement joins TRBV10-3 to TRBJ2-1; D not certain. CDR3 length equals 16 residues. V dropped 6 bases and J dropped 0 bases, with 15 bases sitting between them. The germline V gene has CDR1 ENHRY and CDR2 SYGVKD. The CDR3 spells CAISLQHTFSYNEQFF. The CDR3 DNA follows: TGTGCCATCAGCCTACAGCATACCTTCTCCTACAATGAGCAGTTCTTC.

The chain combines TRBV14 with TRBJ2-2, with D unresolved. This CDR3 region has 13 residues. V was pared by 8 bases and J by 3 bases, with 10 bases between. Germline-derived CDR1 and CDR2 are SGHDN and FVKESK. The CDR3 DNA is TGTGCCAGCCGCGACTTCTACACCGGGGAGCTGTTTTTT. Translated, it gives CASRDFYTGELFF.

This clone was detected only a few times. The V call is TRBV4-1, the J call TRBJ2-1, with 8 positions matching TRBD2. The J segment lost 7 bases and the V segment lost 0 bases, leaving 14 bases of the junction unmatched. This CDR3 comprises 18 residues. CDR1 MGHRA and CDR2 YSYEKL come from the germline V gene. The CDR3: CASSQDWAWGLGGNEQFF. CDR3 DNA sequence: TGCGCCAGCAGCCAAGATTGGGCCTGGGGACTAGGGGGGAATGAGCAGTTCTTC.

This sequence joins TRBV4-1 and TRBJ1-5; the match to TRBD1 covers 8 bases. Germline CDR1 MGHRA, CDR2 YSYEKL. V trimming: 0 bases; J trimming: 10 bases; junction bases outside the gene matches: 5. The CDR3 extends over 14 amino acids. In nucleotides, the CDR3 is TGCGCCAGCAGCCAAGACGCCCAGGGGGCACCCCAGCATTTT. Encoded protein: CASSQDAQGAPQHF.

The chain employs TRBV9 and TRBJ2-7, with 7 bases lining up with TRBD1. J gave up 5 bases and V 4 bases, and 9 bases lay outside the gene matches. Germline CDR1 SGDLS, CDR2 YYNGEE. The CDR3 has 14 amino acids. This chain's CDR3 is CASSSPTGPNEQYF. CDR3 DNA: TGTGCCAGCAGCTCCCCGACAGGGCCCAACGAGCAGTACTTC. Based on the CDR3 plus reference TRBV9 and TRBJ2-7, the full variable domain is DSGVTQTPKHLITATGQRVTLRCSPRSGDLSVYWYQQSLDQGLQFLIQYYNGEERAKGNILERFSAQQFPDLHSELNLSSLELGDSALYFCASSSPTGPNEQYFGPGTRLTVT.

This rearrangement joins TRBV28 to TRBJ2-1; 10 bases line up with TRBD2. The CDR3 is 15 amino acids. Unmatched junction bases numbered 5, after V lost 6 bases and J lost 3 bases. Germline V CDR1 and CDR2: MDHEN, SYDVKM. Here the CDR3 reads CASSQERGGYNEQFF. The CDR3 bases are TGTGCCAGCAGCCAAGAGCGGGGGGGCTACAATGAGCAGTTCTTC.